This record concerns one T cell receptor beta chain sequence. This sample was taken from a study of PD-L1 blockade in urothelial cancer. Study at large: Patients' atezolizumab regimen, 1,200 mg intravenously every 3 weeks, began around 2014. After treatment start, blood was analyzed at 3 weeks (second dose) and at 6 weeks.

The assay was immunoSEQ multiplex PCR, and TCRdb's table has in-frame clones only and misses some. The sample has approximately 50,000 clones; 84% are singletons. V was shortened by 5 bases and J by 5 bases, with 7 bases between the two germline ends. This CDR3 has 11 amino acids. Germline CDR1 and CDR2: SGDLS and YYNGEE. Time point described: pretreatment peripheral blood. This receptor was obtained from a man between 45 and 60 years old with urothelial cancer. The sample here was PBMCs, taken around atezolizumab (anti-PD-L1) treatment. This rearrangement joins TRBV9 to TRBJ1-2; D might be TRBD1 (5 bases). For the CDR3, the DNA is TGTGCCAGCAGGGACAATTATGGCTACACCTTC. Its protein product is CASRDNYGYTF.